This T cell receptor beta chain derives from a study of glioma-infiltrating T cells after dendritic cell vaccination. Study as a whole: Dendritic cell vaccination trial patients had either newly diagnosed or recurrent glioblastoma.

Amplification used 60 V beta primers and 13 J beta primers. Produced via immunoSEQ multiplex PCR; TCRdb's table is partial and in-frame only. The data contain under 75,000 clones, roughly 84% of them singletons. Germline CDR1 is WNHNN and CDR2 is SYGVQD (reference sequence). V lost 0 bases, J lost 7 bases, and 21 bases lay in between. This CDR3 region has 17 residues. Specified time point: after dendritic cell vaccination, including at tumor progression/relapse. Patients had residual fresh-frozen tumor tissue and more than two years of survival data. This receptor was identified in a human donor with glioblastoma. Specimen: blood, collected after dendritic cell vaccination. The rearrangement joins TRBV10-1 to TRBJ1-1, with TRBD1 as a possible D gene (5 bases). This CDR3 is CASSESISDNRKIEAFF. As DNA, the CDR3 is TGCGCCAGCAGTGAGTCGATATCGGACAACCGTAAAATTGAAGCTTTCTTT.